These T cell receptor beta chains were read from a single sample in a study of OX40 agonist ivuxolimab in advanced cancers. Generated by immunoSEQ multiplex PCR, the TCRdb table keeps only in-frame clones and is missing some. The table lists some 86,000 clones, roughly 94% of them singletons. Sequencing was performed on CD4+ or CD8+ T cells sorted from blood, taken in a trial of the OX40 agonist ivuxolimab. These receptors were collected from an adult with an advanced solid tumor such as melanoma, head and neck, liver or kidney cancer. The CDR3 runs from the conserved cysteine through the conserved F or W. A D gene is named only where the DNA matches it firmly.

>TRBV23-1|NA|TRBJ2-7
NA
CANEFLWRGRFPYEQYF
>TRBV14|TRBD2|TRBJ2-1
TGTGCCAGCAGCCAAGATGAACTAGCGGAAATTTACAATGAGCAGTTCTTC
CASSQDELAEIYNEQFF
>TRBV6-5|NA|TRBJ1-1
TGTGCCAGCAGTTACCACCCGGCCCACGAAGCTTTCTTT
CASSYHPAHEAFF
>TRBV5-4|TRBD1|TRBJ1-6
TGTGCCAGCAGCTCGACAGGGAGCTCCTATAATTCACCCCTCCACTTT
CASSSTGSSYNSPLHF
>TRBV27|TRBD1|TRBJ1-2
TGTGCCAGCAGGACAGGGGGCGCATATGGCTACACCTTC
CASRTGGAYGYTF
>TRBV2|TRBD2|TRBJ2-7
TGTGCCAGCAGGGCCGGGGGGGAGCAGTACTTC
CASRAGGEQYF
>TRBV4-1|NA|TRBJ2-1
TGCGCCAGCAGCCAGCGCCAGGCTCACAATGAGCAGTTCTTC
CASSQRQAHNEQFF
>TRBV7-9|NA|TRBJ2-7
TGTGCCAGCAGCTTAGATTTTGGTTATTCTCACGAGCAGTACTTC
CASSLDFGYSHEQYF
>TRBV19|NA|TRBJ1-4
TGTGCCAGTAGCTGGGACTTTGGGGCGGAAAAACTGTTTTTT
CASSWDFGAEKLFF
>TRBV28|NA|TRBJ2-7
TGTGCCCACATGGGCAGGGTGGCCTACGAGCAGTACTTC
CAHMGRVAYEQYF
>TRBV4-2|NA|TRBJ2-6
TGTGCCAGCAGCCAAGGACTCTCTGGGGCCAACGTCCTGACTTTC
CASSQGLSGANVLTF
>TRBV13|TRBD1|TRBJ2-7
TGTGCCAGCAGCCCCCAGACAGGGCCCCCGTTTAAGCAGTACTTC
CASSPQTGPPFKQYF
>TRBV19|NA|TRBJ2-1
TGTGCCAGTAGTACCACAGGGAATGAGCAGTTCTTC
CASSTTGNEQFF
>TRBV28|NA|TRBJ2-7
TGTGCCAGCATGACCTCCTACGAGCAGTACTTC
CASMTSYEQYF
>TRBV28|NA|TRBJ2-2
TGTGCCAGCAGTTTTAGGCGGGGCACCGGGGAGCTGTTTTTT
CASSFRRGTGELFF
>TRBV5-4|NA|TRBJ2-5
TGTGCCAGCAGCCCGGCGGCGGATCAAAAAGGGACCCAGTACTTC
CASSPAADQKGTQYF